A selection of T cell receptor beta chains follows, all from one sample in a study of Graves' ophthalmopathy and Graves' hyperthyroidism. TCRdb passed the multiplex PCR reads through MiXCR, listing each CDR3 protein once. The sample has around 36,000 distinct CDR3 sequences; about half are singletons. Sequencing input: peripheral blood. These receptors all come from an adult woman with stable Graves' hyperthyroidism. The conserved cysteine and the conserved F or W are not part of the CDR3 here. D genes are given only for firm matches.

CDR3aa: ASSLDPFTQPQH
j_gene: TRBJ1-5
d_gene: NA
len: 12
v_gene: TRBV5-8

CDR3aa: SVVRVSSGANVLT
j_gene: TRBJ2-6
d_gene: NA
len: 13
v_gene: TRBV29-1

CDR3aa: SARDVAGLETQY
j_gene: TRBJ2-5
d_gene: TRBD2
len: 12
v_gene: TRBV20-1

CDR3aa: ASSLGLEGAGELF
j_gene: TRBJ2-2
d_gene: NA
len: 13
v_gene: TRBV4-1

CDR3aa: SVWTGDQPQH
j_gene: TRBJ1-5
d_gene: TRBD1
len: 10
v_gene: TRBV29-1

CDR3aa: ASSEGNTEAF
j_gene: TRBJ1-1
d_gene: NA
len: 10
v_gene: TRBV7-9

CDR3aa: ASSSRGFSGYT
j_gene: TRBJ1-2
d_gene: NA
len: 11
v_gene: TRBV7-9

CDR3aa: ASSWAGGATNYGYT
j_gene: TRBJ1-2
d_gene: TRBD1
len: 14
v_gene: TRBV5-8

CDR3aa: SAKDSFNEKLF
j_gene: TRBJ1-4
d_gene: NA
len: 11
v_gene: TRBV20-1

CDR3aa: SVWENSNQPQH
j_gene: TRBJ1-5
d_gene: NA
len: 11
v_gene: TRBV29-1

CDR3aa: SAPNTDRGNYGYT
j_gene: TRBJ1-2
d_gene: TRBD1
len: 13
v_gene: TRBV20-1

CDR3aa: ASSFSEESYEQY
j_gene: TRBJ2-7
d_gene: NA
len: 12
v_gene: TRBV6-5

CDR3aa: ASSSLAGWETQY
j_gene: TRBJ2-5
d_gene: TRBD2
len: 12
v_gene: TRBV5-1

CDR3aa: ASSTFTGQPVAWNTGELF
j_gene: TRBJ2-2
d_gene: TRBD1
len: 18
v_gene: TRBV19

CDR3aa: ASSQLPGVPYEQY
j_gene: TRBJ2-7
d_gene: NA
len: 13
v_gene: TRBV9